This T cell receptor (beta chain) was sequenced during a study of T cell changes during pregnancy in multiple sclerosis. Sequencing was performed with immunoSEQ multiplex PCR; in TCRdb, only in-frame clones are kept and a portion is missing. Counted here are tens of thousands of clones, approximately 93% occurring once; the ten biggest clones make up about 3%. J was trimmed by 3 bases and V by 8 bases; bases with no gene match: 10. The V gene's germline CDR1 is MNHEY and CDR2 SMNVEV (reference sequence). CDR3 length equals 15 residues. This TCR was recovered from a female donor with multiple sclerosis, enrolled in a pregnancy study. The sequencing here drew on CD8+ T cells from peripheral blood mononuclear cells, taken in the second trimester of pregnancy. This sequence joins TRBV27 and TRBJ2-7, with 10 positions matching TRBD1. The CDR3 spells CASHGGGTGVYEQYF. The DNA for the CDR3 is TGTGCCAGCCATGGAGGGGGGACAGGGGTCTACGAGCAGTACTTC.